What follows describes a single T cell receptor (beta chain). The data were obtained in a study of blood T cell repertoires in COVID-19. Study at large: Material from acute and convalescent COVID-19 was sourced from the United States, Italy and Spain. The cDNA or gDNA used as material had been derived from T cells, B-cell-depleted T cells, or PBMCs.

As originally analysed: Quantification of nucleated cells was approximated via reference gene primer amplification. The repertoire was sequenced with immunoSEQ multiplex PCR; TCRdb's copy has only in-frame clones and lacks some. The V and J calls and clone size were taken over from that table, and D and trimming were inferred from the DNA. Among about 250,000 clones listed, 80% to 90% were seen once. Material: peripheral blood. This TCR was recovered from a woman aged 25 to 39 with active or convalescent COVID-19.

CDR3 nucleotides: TGTGCCAGCCATATCAAGAGGGGGACTGAAGCTTTCTTT. It encodes CASHIKRGTEAFF. The chain joins TRBV12-3 or TRBV12-4 to TRBJ1-1; weak D call: TRBD1 (6 bases). The CDR3 extends over 13 amino acids. V gave up 8 bases and J gave up 5 bases, with 15 bases separating them.